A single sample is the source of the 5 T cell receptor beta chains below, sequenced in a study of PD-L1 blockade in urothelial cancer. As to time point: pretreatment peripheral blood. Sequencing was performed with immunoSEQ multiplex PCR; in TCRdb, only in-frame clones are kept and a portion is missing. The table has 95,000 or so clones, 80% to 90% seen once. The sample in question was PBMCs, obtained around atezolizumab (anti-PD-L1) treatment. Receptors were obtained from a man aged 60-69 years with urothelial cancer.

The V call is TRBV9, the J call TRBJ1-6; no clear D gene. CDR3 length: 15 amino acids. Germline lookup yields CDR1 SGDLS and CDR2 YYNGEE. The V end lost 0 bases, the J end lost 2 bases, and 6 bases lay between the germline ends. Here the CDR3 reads CASSVDATYNSPLHF. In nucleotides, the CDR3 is TGTGCCAGCAGCGTAGATGCTACCTATAATTCACCCCTCCACTTT.

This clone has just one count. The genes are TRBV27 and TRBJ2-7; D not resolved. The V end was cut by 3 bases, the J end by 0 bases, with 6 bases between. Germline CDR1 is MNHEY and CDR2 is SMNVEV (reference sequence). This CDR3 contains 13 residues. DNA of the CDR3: TGTGCCAGCAGTTTTTACAACTCCTACGAGCAGTACTTC. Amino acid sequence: CASSFYNSYEQYF.

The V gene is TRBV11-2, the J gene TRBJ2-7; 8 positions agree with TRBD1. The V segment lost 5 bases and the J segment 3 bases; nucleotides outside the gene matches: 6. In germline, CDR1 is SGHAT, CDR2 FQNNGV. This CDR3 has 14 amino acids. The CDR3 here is CASSLGQGGYEQYF. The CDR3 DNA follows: TGTGCCAGCAGCCTAGGACAGGGAGGCTACGAGCAGTACTTC.

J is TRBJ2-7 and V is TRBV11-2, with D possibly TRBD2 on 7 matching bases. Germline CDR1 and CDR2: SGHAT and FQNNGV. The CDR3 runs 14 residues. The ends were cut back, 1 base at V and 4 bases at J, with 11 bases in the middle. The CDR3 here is CASSLAGGRYEQYF. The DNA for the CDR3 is TGTGCCAGCAGCTTAGCCGGGGGGCGGTACGAGCAGTACTTC.

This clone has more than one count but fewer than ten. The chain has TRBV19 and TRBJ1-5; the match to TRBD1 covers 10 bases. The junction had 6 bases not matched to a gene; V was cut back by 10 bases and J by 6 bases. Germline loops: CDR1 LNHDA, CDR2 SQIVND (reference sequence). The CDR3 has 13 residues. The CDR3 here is CATADRGSQPQHF. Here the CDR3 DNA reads TGTGCCACCGCGGACAGGGGGAGTCAGCCCCAGCATTTT.